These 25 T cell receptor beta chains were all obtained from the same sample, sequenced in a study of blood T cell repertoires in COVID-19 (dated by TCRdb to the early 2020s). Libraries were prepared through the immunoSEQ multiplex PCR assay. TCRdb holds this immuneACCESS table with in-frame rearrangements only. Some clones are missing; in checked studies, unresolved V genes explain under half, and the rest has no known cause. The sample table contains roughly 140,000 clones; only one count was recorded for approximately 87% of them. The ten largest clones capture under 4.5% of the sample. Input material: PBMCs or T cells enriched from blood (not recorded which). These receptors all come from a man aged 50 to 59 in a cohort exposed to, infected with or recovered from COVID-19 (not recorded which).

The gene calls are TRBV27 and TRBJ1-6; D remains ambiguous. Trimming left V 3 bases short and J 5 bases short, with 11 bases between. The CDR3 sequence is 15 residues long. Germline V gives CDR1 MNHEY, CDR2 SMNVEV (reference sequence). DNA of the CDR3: TGTGCCAGCAGTTTTCTACAGAGCAATAATTCACCCCTCCACTTT. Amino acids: CASSFLQSNNSPLHF.

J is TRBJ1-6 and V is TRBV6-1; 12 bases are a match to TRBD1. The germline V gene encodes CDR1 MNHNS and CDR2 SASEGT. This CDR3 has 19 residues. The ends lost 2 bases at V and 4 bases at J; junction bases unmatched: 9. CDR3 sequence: CASSEKGTGGRRYNSPLHF. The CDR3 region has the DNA TGTGCCAGCAGTGAAAAAGGGACAGGGGGCAGGCGGTATAATTCACCCCTCCACTTT.

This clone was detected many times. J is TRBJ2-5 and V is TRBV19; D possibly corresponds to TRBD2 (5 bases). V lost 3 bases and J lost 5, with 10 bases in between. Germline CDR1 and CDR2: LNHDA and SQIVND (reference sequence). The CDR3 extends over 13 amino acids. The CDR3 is CASSIWVAETQYF. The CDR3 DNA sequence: TGTGCCAGTAGTATCTGGGTAGCGGAGACCCAGTACTTC.

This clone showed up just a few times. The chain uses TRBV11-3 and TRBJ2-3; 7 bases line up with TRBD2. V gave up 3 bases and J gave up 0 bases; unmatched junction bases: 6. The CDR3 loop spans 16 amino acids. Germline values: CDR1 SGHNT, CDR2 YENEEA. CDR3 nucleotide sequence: TGTGCCAGCAGCTTCGGACTAGACCCTAGCACAGATACGCAGTATTTT. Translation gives CASSFGLDPSTDTQYF.

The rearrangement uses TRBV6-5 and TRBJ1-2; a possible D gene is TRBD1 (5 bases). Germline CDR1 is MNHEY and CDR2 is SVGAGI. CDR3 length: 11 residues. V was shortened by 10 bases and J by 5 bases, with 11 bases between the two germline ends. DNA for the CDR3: TGTGCCAATCAGGGAAGTTATGGCTACACCTTC. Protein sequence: CANQGSYGYTF.

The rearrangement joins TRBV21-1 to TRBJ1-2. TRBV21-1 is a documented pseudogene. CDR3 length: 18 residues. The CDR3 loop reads CASSKPCRGDLANYGYTF. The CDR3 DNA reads TGTGCCAGCAGCAAACCCTGTCGAGGGGACTTAGCTAACTATGGCTACACCTTC.

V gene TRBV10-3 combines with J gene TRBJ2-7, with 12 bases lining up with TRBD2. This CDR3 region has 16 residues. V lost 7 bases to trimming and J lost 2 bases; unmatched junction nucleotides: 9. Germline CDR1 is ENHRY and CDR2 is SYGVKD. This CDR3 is CAITPTSGSTTYEQYF. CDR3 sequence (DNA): TGTGCCATCACCCCGACTAGCGGGAGTACCACCTACGAGCAGTACTTC.

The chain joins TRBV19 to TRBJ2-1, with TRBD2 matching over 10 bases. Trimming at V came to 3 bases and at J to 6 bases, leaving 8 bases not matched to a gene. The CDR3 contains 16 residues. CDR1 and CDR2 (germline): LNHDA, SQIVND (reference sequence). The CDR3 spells CASSIFASGSGNEQFF. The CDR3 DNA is TGTGCCAGTAGTATCTTCGCTAGCGGGAGCGGCAATGAGCAGTTCTTC. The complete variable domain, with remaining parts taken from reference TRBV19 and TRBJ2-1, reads DGGITQSPKYLFRKEGQNVTLSCEQNLNHDAMYWYRQDPGQGLRLIYYSQIVNDFQKGDIAEGYSVSREKKESFPLTVTSAQKNPTAFYLCASSIFASGSGNEQFFGPGTRLTVL.

The CDR3 is CSASHPSGASYEQYF. The CDR3 bases are TGCAGTGCTAGTCACCCTAGCGGGGCCTCCTACGAGCAGTACTTC. The rearrangement uses TRBV20-1 and TRBJ2-7; the match to TRBD2 covers 9 bases. V trimming: 3 bases; J trimming: 0 bases; junction bases outside the gene matches: 6. This CDR3 has 15 residues. Germline V gene sequence: CDR1 DFQATT, CDR2 SNEGSKA (reference sequence).

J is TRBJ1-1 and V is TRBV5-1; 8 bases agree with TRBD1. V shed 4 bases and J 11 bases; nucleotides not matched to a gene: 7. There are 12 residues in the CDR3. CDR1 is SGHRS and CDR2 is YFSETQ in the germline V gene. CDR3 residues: CASSGQGSRAFF. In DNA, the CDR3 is TGCGCCAGCAGCGGACAGGGTTCTAGGGCTTTCTTT. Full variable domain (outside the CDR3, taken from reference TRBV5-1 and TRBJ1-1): KAGVTQTPRYLIKTRGQQVTLSCSPISGHRSVSWYQQTPGQGLQFLFEYFSETQRNKGNFPGRFSGRQFSNSRSEMNVSTLELGDSALYLCASSGQGSRAFFGQGTRLTVV.

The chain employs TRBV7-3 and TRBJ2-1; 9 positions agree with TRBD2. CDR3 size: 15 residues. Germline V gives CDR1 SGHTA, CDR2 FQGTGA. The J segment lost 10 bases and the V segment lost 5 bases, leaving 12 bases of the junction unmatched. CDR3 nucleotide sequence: TGTGCCAGCAGCGAGACTAGCGGCGGCCCCGGGGAGCAGTTCTTC. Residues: CASSETSGGPGEQFF.

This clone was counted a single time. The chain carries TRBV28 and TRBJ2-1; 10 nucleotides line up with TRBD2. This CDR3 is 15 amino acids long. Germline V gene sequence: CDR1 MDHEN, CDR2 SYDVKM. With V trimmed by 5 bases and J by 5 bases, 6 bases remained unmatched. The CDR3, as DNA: TGTGCCAGCAGTCCAGCGGGAGGGCCTGACAATGAGCAGTTCTTC. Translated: CASSPAGGPDNEQFF.

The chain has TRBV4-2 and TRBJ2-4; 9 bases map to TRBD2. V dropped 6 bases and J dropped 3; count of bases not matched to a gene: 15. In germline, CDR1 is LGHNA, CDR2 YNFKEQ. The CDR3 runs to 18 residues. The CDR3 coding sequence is TGTGCCAGCAGTAAAGTAGCGGGGGAGGCGCTAGGCAAAAACATTCAGTACTTC. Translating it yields CASSKVAGEALGKNIQYF.

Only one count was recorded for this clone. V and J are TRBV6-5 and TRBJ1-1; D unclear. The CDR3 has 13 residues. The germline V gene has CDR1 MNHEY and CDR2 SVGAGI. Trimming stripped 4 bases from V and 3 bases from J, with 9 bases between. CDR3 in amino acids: CASSSQIYTEAFF. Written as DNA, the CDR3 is TGTGCCAGCAGTTCTCAGATCTACACTGAAGCTTTCTTT.

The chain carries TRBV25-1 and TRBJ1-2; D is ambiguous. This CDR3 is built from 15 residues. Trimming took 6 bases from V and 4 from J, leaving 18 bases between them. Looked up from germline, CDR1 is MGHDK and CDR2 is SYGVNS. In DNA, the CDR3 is TGTGCCAGCAGCCCCGGAGCGGGGAAAAGCTATGGCTACACCTTC. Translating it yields CASSPGAGKSYGYTF.

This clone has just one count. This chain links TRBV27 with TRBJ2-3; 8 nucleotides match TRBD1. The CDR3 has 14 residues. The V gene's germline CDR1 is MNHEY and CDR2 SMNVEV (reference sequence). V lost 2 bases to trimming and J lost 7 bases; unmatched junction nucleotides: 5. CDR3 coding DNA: TGTGCCAGCAGTTTAGGAACAGGGGGGCATACGCAGTATTTT. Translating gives CASSLGTGGHTQYF.

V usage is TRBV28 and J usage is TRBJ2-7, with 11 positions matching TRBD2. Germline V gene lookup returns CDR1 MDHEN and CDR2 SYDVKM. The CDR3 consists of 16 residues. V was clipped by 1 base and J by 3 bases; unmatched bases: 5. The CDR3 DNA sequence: TGTGCCAGCAGTTTATCCGGACTAGCGGGTGTCTACGAGCAGTACTTC. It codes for CASSLSGLAGVYEQYF. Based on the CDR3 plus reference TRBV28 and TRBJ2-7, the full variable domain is DVKVTQSSRYLVKRTGEKVFLECVQDMDHENMFWYRQDPGLGLRLIYFSYDVKMKEKGDIPEGYSVSREKKERFSLILESASTNQTSMYLCASSLSGLAGVYEQYFGPGTRLTVT.

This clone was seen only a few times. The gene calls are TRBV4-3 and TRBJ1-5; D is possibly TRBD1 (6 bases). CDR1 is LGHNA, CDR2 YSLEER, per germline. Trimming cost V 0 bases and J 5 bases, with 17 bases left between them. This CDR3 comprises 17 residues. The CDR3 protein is CASSQDPGPQGHQPQHF. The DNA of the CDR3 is TGCGCCAGCAGCCAAGATCCCGGGCCCCAGGGGCATCAGCCCCAGCATTTT.

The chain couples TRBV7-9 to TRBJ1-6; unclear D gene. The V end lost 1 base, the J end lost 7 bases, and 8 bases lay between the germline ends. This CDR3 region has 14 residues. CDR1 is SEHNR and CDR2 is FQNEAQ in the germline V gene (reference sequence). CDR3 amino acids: CASSLGISNSPLHF. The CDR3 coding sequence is TGTGCCAGCAGCTTAGGTATCTCCAATTCACCCCTCCACTTT. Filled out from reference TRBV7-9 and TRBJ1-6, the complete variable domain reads DTGVSQNPRHKITKRGQNVTFRCDPISEHNRLYWYRQTLGQGPEFLTYFQNEAQLEKSRLLSDRFSAERPKGSFSTLEIQRTEQGDSAMYLCASSLGISNSPLHFGNGTRLTVT.

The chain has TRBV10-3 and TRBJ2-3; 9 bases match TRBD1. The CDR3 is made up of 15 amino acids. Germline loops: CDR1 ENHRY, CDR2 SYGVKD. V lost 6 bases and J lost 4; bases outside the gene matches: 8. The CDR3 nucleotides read TGTGCCATCAGGACCGGGACAGGGAACCCAGATACGCAGTATTTT. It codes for CAIRTGTGNPDTQYF.

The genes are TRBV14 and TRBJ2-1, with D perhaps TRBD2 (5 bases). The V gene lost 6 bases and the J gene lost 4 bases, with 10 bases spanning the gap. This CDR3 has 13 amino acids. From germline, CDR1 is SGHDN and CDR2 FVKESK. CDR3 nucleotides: TGTGCCAGCAGGGACTGGCGATACAATGAGCAGTTCTTC. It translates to CASRDWRYNEQFF. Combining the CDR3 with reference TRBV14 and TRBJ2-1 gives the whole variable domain EAGVTQFPSHSVIEKGQTVTLRCDPISGHDNLYWYRRVMGKEIKFLLHFVKESKQDESGMPNNRFLAERTGGTYSTLKVQPAELEDSGVYFCASRDWRYNEQFFGPGTRLTVL.

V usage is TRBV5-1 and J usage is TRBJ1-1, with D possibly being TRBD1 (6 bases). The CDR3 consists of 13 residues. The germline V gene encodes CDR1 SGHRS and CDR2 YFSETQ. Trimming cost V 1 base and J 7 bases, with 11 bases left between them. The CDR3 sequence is CASSLPGAGEAFF. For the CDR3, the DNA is TGCGCCAGCAGCTTGCCAGGGGCTGGTGAAGCTTTCTTT.

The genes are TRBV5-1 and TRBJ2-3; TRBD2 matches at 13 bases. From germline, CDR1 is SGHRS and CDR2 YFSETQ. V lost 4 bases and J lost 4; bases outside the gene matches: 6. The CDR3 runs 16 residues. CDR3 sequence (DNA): TGCGCCAGCAGCCCAAGGACTAGCGGGGGTGCAGATACGCAGTATTTT. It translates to CASSPRTSGGADTQYF.

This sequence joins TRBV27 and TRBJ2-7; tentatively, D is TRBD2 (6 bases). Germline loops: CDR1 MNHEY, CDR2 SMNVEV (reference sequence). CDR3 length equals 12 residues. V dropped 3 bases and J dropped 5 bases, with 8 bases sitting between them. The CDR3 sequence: CASSFTGDEQYF. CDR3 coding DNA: TGTGCCAGCAGTTTTACGGGGGACGAGCAGTACTTC.

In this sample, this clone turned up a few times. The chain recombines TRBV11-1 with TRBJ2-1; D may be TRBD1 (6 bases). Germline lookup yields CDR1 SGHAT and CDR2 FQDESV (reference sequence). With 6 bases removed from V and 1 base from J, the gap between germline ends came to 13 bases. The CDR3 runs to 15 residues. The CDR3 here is CASRFDRSSYNEQFF. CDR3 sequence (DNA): TGTGCCAGCAGATTTGACAGGTCATCCTACAATGAGCAGTTCTTC.